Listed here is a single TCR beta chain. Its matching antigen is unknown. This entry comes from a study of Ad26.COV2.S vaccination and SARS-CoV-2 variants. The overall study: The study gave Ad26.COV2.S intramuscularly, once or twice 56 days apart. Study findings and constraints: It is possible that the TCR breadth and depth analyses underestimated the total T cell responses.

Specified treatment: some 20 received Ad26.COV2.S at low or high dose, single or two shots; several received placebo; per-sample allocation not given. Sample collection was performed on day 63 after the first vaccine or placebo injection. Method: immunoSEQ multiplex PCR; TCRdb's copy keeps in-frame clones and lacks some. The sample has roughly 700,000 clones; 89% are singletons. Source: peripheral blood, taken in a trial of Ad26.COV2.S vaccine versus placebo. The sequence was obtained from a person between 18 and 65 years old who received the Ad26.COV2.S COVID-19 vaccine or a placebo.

The CDR3: CASSLAGGITEQFF. The CDR3 DNA reads as TGTGCCAGCAGCTTAGCGGGGGGAATAACTGAGCAGTTCTTC. The V gene is TRBV7-9, the J gene TRBJ2-1; tentatively, D is TRBD2 (6 bases). Per the germline V gene, CDR1 is SEHNR and CDR2 is FQNEAQ (reference sequence). The CDR3 runs 14 residues. V was pared by 0 bases and J by 9 bases, with 12 bases between.